The sequence of this TCR beta chain was determined in a study of siplizumab effects on memory and regulatory T cells. Points from the study as a whole: Naive T cells looked more diverse than memory cells, and they looked like major contributors to the alloresponse. Neither a naive nor a memory phenotype was assignable to roughly 75-95% of proliferating CD4+ or CD8+ clones.

V shed 0 bases, J shed 5 bases, and the junction held 3 bases outside the gene matches. Germline loops: CDR1 MNHNY, CDR2 SVGAGI (reference sequence). The CDR3 is 14 amino acids. The cells of the mixed lymphocyte reaction underwent an approximately 6-day coculture at 37°C. The table came from immunoSEQ multiplex PCR; TCRdb's copy has only in-frame clones and leaves some out. Among nearly 20,000 clones listed, around 40% were seen once. In this sample, this clone turned up a few times. Antigen unknown. The TCR comes from a human donor in good health; the cells came from an allogeneic mixed lymphocyte reaction. Some clones in this sample may be carry-over from other donors' samples. The sequencing sample was made of CFSE-low (dividing) CD4+ T cells sorted from an allogeneic mixed lymphocyte reaction. This chain connects TRBV6-6 to TRBJ2-5; 7 bases align to TRBD2. The chain's CDR3 is CASSYSRGGETQYF. In nucleotides, the CDR3 is TGTGCCAGCAGTTACTCGCGGGGAGGGGAGACCCAGTACTTC.